The sequence of this TCR beta chain was determined in a study of T-cell reconstitution after alpha-beta-depleted transplantation in children. Preparation of the TCRbeta library involved a method that used unique molecular identifiers. In TCRdb, the PCR reads were re-called with MiXCR into one record per CDR3 protein. The sample records 800,000 to 1,000,000 distinct CDR3 sequences, about 29% being singletons. This clonotype has more than one count but fewer than ten. Trimming removed 0 bases from V and 2 bases from J, with 14 bases in between. The CDR3 spans 16 residues. Germline V lookup: CDR1 LGHNA, CDR2 YSLEER.

Source: PBMCs, mostly from graft donor cells, taken 360 days after TCRalphabeta/CD19-depleted stem cell transplant. The genes are TRBV4-3 and TRBJ2-7; weak D call: TRBD1 (5 bases). The TCR originated in a boy in the first two years of life who had a stem cell transplant for SCID, so the T cells may come from the graft donor. CDR3 loop: CASSQDLPKGPYEQYF. In DNA form, the CDR3 reads TGCGCCAGCAGCCAAGATCTCCCTAAGGGGCCCTACGAGCAGTACTTC.